This TCR beta chain appears in the sequencing data of a study of cytomegalovirus exposure and HLA in healthy donors. Overall study findings and caveats: A later analysis associated around 17,000 TCR beta sequences with HLA alleles at a 0.05 false discovery rate.

V lost 5 bases, J lost 5 bases, and 9 bases stayed unmatched. Germline CDR1 and CDR2: MNHNS and SASEGT. CDR3 length: 15 amino acids. This clone was counted only a few times. Its target is unknown. The primer mix had 60 Vbeta and 13 Jbeta primers. The protocol was immunoSEQ multiplex PCR, while the TCRdb copy is restricted to in-frame clones and leaves out a portion. The data hold roughly 190,000 clones, with roughly 79% observed a single time. The chain links TRBV6-1 to TRBJ1-5; 7 bases are shared with TRBD1. The TCR was taken from a woman in her 30s in good health and CMV-seropositive. Specimen: PBMCs. CDR3 DNA sequence: TGTGCCAGCAGTTCGCGACAGGGCCTCTATCAGCCCCAGCATTTT. Translated, it gives CASSSRQGLYQPQHF.